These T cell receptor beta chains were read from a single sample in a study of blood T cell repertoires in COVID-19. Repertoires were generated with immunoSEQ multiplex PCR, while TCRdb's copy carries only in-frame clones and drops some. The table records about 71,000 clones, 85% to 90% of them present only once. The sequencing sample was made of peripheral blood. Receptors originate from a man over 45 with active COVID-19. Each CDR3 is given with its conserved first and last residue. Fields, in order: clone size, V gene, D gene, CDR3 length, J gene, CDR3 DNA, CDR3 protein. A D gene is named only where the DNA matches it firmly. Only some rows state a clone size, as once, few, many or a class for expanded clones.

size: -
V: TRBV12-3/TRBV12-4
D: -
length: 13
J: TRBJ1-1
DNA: TGTGCCAGCGGCGGGGCTTTGAACACTGAAGCTTTCTTT
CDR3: CASGGALNTEAFF

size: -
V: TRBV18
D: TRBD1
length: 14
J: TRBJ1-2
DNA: TGTGCCAGCTCTCAAGGACAGGGGCAATATGGCTACACCTTC
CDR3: CASSQGQGQYGYTF

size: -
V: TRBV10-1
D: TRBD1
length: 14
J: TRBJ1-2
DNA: TGCGCCAGCAACGTTGGACAGGGCAACTATGGCTACACCTTC
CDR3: CASNVGQGNYGYTF

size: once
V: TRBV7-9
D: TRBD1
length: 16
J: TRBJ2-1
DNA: TGTGCCAGCAGCCCTTACGGACAGGGCCCAACAGGGGAGCAGTTCTTC
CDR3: CASSPYGQGPTGEQFF

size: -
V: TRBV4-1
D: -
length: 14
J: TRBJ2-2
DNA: TGCGCCAGCAGCCAAGATGTCTTCTCCGGGGAGCTGTTTTTT
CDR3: CASSQDVFSGELFF

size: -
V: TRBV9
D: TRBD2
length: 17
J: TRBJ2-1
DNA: TGTGCCAGCAGCCTCCGGACTAGCGGGGGGGCATTCAATGAGCAGTTCTTC
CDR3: CASSLRTSGGAFNEQFF

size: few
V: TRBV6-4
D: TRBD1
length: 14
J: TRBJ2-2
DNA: TGTGCCAGCAGTGACGGGACAGGGGCCGGGGAGCTGTTTTTT
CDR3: CASSDGTGAGELFF

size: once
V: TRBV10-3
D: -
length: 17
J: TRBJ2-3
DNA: TGTGCCATCAGTGAGTCGCCGGCGGGAACTAGCACAGATACGCAGTATTTT
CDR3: CAISESPAGTSTDTQYF

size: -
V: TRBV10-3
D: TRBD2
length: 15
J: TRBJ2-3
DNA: TGTGCCATCAGTGACCCTAGCGGGAGGTCAGATACGCAGTATTTT
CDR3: CAISDPSGRSDTQYF

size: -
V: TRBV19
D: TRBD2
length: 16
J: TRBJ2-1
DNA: TGTGCCAGTGGTCGCCTAGCGGGAGGAATTTACAATGAGCAGTTCTTC
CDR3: CASGRLAGGIYNEQFF

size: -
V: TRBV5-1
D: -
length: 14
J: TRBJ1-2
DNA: TGCGCCAGCAGCTCTCAGGGACAAAACTATGGCTACACCTTC
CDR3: CASSSQGQNYGYTF

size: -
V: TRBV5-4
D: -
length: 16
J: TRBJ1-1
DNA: TGTGCCAGCAGCTTGGGCCGGACATTTATGAACACTGAAGCTTTCTTT
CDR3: CASSLGRTFMNTEAFF

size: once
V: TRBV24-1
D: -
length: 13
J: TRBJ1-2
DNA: TGTGCCACCAGTGAGGGGGGGATCTATGGCTACACCTTC
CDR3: CATSEGGIYGYTF

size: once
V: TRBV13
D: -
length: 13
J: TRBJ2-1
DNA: TGTGCCAGCAGTTTAGAAACTGAGAATGAGCAGTTCTTC
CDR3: CASSLETENEQFF

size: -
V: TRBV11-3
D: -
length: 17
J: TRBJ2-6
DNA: TGTGCCAGCAGCTCTTACGTAATTAACACTGGGGCCAACGTCCTGACTTTC
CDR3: CASSSYVINTGANVLTF

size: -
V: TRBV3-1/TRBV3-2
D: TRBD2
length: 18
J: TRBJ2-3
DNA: TGTGCCAGCAGCCAAGCGCCTAGCGGGGGGTTGGTTACAGATACGCAGTATTTT
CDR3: CASSQAPSGGLVTDTQYF

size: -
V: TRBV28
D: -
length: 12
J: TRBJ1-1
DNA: TGTGCCAGCAGTCAGTCGGTGGAGGAAGCTTTCTTT
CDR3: CASSQSVEEAFF

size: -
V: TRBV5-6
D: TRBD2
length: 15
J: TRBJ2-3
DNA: TGTGCCAGCAGCCCGACTAGCGGGGGCACAGATACGCAGTATTTT
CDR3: CASSPTSGGTDTQYF

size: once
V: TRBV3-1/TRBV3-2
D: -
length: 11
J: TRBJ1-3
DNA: TGTGCCGTTCTATGGGGAAACACCATATATTTT
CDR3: CAVLWGNTIYF

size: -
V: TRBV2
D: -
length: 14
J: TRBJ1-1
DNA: TGTGCCAGCAGACCCGACAGGTCGAACACTGAAGCTTTCTTT
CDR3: CASRPDRSNTEAFF

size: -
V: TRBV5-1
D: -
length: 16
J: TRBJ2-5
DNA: TGCGCCAGCAGCTCCCGCGGAGCCGGATACCAAGAGACCCAGTACTTC
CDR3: CASSSRGAGYQETQYF

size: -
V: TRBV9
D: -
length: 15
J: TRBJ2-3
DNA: TGTGCCAGCAGCCCCTACTTGGGGCTCACAGATACGCAGTATTTT
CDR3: CASSPYLGLTDTQYF

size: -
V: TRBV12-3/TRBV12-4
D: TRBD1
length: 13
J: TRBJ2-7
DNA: TGTGCCAGCAGTTCAGGGACAGTCTACGAGCAGTACTTC
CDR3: CASSSGTVYEQYF

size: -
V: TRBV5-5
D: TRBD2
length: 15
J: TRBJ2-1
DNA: TGTGCCAGCAGCTTAGTAGCGGGGATTTACAATGAGCAGTTCTTC
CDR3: CASSLVAGIYNEQFF

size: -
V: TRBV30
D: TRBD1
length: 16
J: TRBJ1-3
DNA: TGTGCCTGGCTCCGGGACAGGGACTTCTCTGGAAACACCATATATTTT
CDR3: CAWLRDRDFSGNTIYF

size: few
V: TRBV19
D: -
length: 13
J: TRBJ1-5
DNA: TGTGCCAGTAGTAAACAGAGCAATCAGCCCCAGCATTTT
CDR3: CASSKQSNQPQHF

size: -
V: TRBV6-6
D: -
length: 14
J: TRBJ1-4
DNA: TGTGCCAGCATCAAAGGGACATCGGGTGAAAAACTGTTTTTT
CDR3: CASIKGTSGEKLFF

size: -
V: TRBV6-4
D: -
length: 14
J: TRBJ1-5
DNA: TGTGCCAGCAGTTCGGGTAGTAGCAATCAGCCCCAGCATTTT
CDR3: CASSSGSSNQPQHF

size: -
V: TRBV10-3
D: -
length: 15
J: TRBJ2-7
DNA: TGTGCCATCAGTAAGTGGGGACACTCGTCCTACGAGCAGTACTTC
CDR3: CAISKWGHSSYEQYF

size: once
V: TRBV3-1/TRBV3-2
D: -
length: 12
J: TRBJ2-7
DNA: TGTGCCAGCAGCCCAGTCCCCTACGAGCAGTACTTC
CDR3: CASSPVPYEQYF

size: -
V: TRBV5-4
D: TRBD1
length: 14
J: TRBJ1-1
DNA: TGTGCCAGCAGCTTGGAACAGGGGGTGACTGAAGCTTTCTTT
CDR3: CASSLEQGVTEAFF

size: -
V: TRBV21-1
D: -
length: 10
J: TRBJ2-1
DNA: TGTGCCAGGGGAGGGAGACGGCAGTTCTTC
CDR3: CARGGRRQFF

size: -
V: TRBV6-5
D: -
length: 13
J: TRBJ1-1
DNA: TGTGCCAGCAGTTACCCAGGGGACACTGAAGCTTTCTTT
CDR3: CASSYPGDTEAFF

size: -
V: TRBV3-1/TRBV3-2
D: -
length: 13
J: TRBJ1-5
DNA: TGTGCCAGCAGCCGGACAGCCAATCAGCCCCAGCATTTT
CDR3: CASSRTANQPQHF

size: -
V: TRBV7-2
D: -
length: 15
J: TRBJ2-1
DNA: TGTGCCAGCAGCTTAGCGCAGGGTGGGCGCGATGAGCAGTTCTTC
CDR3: CASSLAQGGRDEQFF

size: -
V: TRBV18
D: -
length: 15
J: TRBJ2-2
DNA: TGTGCCAGCTCACAAGGCTGGGGGCCGAGCGGGGAGCTGTTTTTT
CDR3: CASSQGWGPSGELFF

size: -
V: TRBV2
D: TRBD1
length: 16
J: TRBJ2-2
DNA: TGTGCCAGCAGTGAAGCTGGGACAGGGGGCAGGGGGGAGCTGTTTTTT
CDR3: CASSEAGTGGRGELFF

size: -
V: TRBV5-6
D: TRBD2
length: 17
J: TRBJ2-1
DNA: TGTGCCAGCAGCTTGGGGTGGGGGACTAGCGCGTACAATGAGCAGTTCTTC
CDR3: CASSLGWGTSAYNEQFF